This T cell receptor (beta chain) was sequenced during a study of spatial heterogeneity in lung cancer. TCRdb analysed the 5' RACE reads with MiXCR anew, one entry per CDR3 protein. The table includes 35,000 to 55,000 distinct CDR3 sequences, approximately 22% detected once. Time point noted: blood at routine non-recurrence follow-up after resection. Unsorted whole RNA samples from tumor, nontumor lung or frozen PBMC were sequenced. The germline gives CDR1 SGHNT, CDR2 YYREEE (reference sequence). Trimming stripped 7 bases from V and 3 bases from J, with 23 bases between. This CDR3 comprises 18 residues.

The gene calls are TRBV5-4 and TRBJ1-6; D gene uncertain. This clonotype was sampled from a female donor with early-stage non-small cell lung cancer. The specimen was PBMCs, collected at follow-up. The CDR3 sequence: CASANLLWGAFYNSPLHF. DNA of the CDR3: TGTGCCAGCGCAAACCTTCTCTGGGGAGCTTTCTATAATTCACCCCTCCACTTT.